Presented here are 17 T cell receptor beta chains from one specimen sequenced in a study of T cell repertoires in cytomegalovirus infection. The antigens these receptors bind are not known. TCRdb fed the reads into MiXCR, producing one record per CDR3 protein. Of 340,000 or so distinct CDR3 sequences in the sample, around 25% were seen once. Here the sequenced sample was cultured PBMCs, taken from culture after CMV antigen stimulation. These receptors were collected from a human donor in good health (CMV status not recorded). Some clones in this sample may be carry-over from other donors' samples.

This clonotype occurred many times. CDR3 DNA sequence: TGTGCCAGCAGCTTATATTGGTCGGACAGGGGAGATACTGAAGCTTTCTTT. It yields the protein CASSLYWSDRGDTEAFF. This sequence joins TRBV7-6 and TRBJ1-1; 9 nucleotides agree with TRBD1. V was pared by 2 bases and J by 5 bases, with 12 bases of the junction left unmatched. The CDR3 loop spans 17 amino acids. Germline CDR1 SGHVS, CDR2 FNYEAQ.

V gene TRBV29-1 combines with J gene TRBJ2-3; D may match TRBD1 or TRBD2 (9 bases each). Germline V gives CDR1 SQVTM, CDR2 ANQGSEA. The V end lost 2 bases, the J end lost 3 bases, and 30 bases lay between the germline ends. CDR3 length: 20 amino acids. The CDR3 sequence is CSVESWTGVRSGRGTDTQYF. The CDR3 DNA reads TGCAGCGTTGAATCATGGACAGGGGTTCGTAGCGGGAGAGGGACAGATACGCAGTATTTT.

This clonotype showed up just once. One end of the junction is discordant with germline, which a read error may explain. The chain couples TRBV4-1 to TRBJ2-2, with D unresolved. The CDR3 runs to 15 residues. Germline values: CDR1 MGHRA, CDR2 YSYEKL. The CDR3 reads CASNQEDRRGGELFF. The CDR3 bases are TGCGCCAGCAACCAAGAAGATAGGAGAGGCGGGGAGCTGTTTTTT.

Ten or more counts support this clonotype. The chain links TRBV7-2 to TRBJ2-7; D may be TRBD2 (6 bases). From germline, CDR1 is SGHTA and CDR2 FQGNSA. Trimming shortened V by 6 bases and J by 5 bases, and 14 bases separated the two germline ends. This CDR3 is 13 amino acids long. CDR3 amino acids: CASSPRTMNEQYF. The CDR3 DNA sequence: TGTGCCAGCAGTCCGAGGACTATGAACGAGCAGTACTTC.

This chain connects TRBV28 to TRBJ1-1; possibly TRBD1 for D (6 bases). There are 14 residues in the CDR3. Trimming shortened V by 8 bases and J by 3 bases, and 16 bases separated the two germline ends. CDR1 is MDHEN and CDR2 is SYDVKM in the germline V gene. CDR3 nucleotide sequence: TGTGCCAGCCTCCCGCCCCAGGGGTACACTGAAGCTTTCTTT. This sequence encodes CASLPPQGYTEAFF.

In this sample, this clonotype turned up once. The rearrangement uses TRBV6-5 and TRBJ1-1; D is unclear. CDR3 length: 15 amino acids. The V end was cut by 5 bases, the J end by 5 bases, with 18 bases between. Germline V lookup: CDR1 MNHEY, CDR2 SVGAGI. Written as DNA, the CDR3 is TGTGCCAGCAGTAATAACTATTTTGTCCCGACTGAAGCTTTCTTT. Translated, it gives CASSNNYFVPTEAFF.

The V gene is TRBV20-1, the J gene TRBJ2-3; 8 bases are shared with TRBD1. From germline, CDR1 is DFQATT and CDR2 SNEGSKA (reference sequence). The CDR3 runs to 15 residues. With 5 bases clipped from V and 7 bases from J, the junction kept 14 bases outside the gene matches. In DNA, the CDR3 is TGCAGTGCTCCCAACAGGGGGGCTGGCGGGAATACGCAGTATTTT. Translated: CSAPNRGAGGNTQYF.

The chain is built from TRBV7-9 and TRBJ1-6; D is uncertain. The CDR3 has 14 residues. The V gene's germline CDR1 is SEHNR and CDR2 FQNEAQ (reference sequence). V lost 1 base, J lost 8 bases, and 9 bases lay in between. The CDR3 DNA sequence: TGTGCCAGCAGCTTAGTGGGCAGAGATTCACCCCTCCACTTT. It is translated as CASSLVGRDSPLHF.

The sample holds many counts of this clonotype. CDR3 amino acids: CASSQTSDRDRTF. The CDR3 coding sequence is TGTGCCAGCAGCCAAACGTCCGACAGGGATCGCACCTTC. V and J are TRBV7-2 and TRBJ1-2; 7 bases agree with TRBD1. Germline CDR1 SGHTA, CDR2 FQGNSA. The CDR3 has 13 amino acids. After removal of 5 bases from V and 13 bases from J, the junction contained 13 bases not matched to a gene. The full variable domain, its missing parts supplied by reference TRBV7-2 and TRBJ1-2, is GAGVSQSPSNKVTEKGKDVELRCDPISGHTALYWYRQSLGQGLEFLIYFQGNSAPDKSGLPSDRFSAERTGGSVSTLTIQRTQQEDSAVYLCASSQTSDRDRTFGSGTRLTVV.

This clonotype has more than one count but fewer than ten. The chain recombines TRBV12-3 or TRBV12-4 with TRBJ1-5, with TRBD1 as a possible D gene (6 bases). The length of the CDR3 is 16 residues. V was cut by 4 bases and J by 3 bases, with 16 bases left in between. The DNA for the CDR3 is TGTGCCAGCAGTTACCTAGGGGGAAGTATCAATCAGCCCCAGCATTTT. Translated, it gives CASSYLGGSINQPQHF.

This clonotype was counted between two and nine times. This chain uses TRBV7-6 with TRBJ2-1, with D perhaps matching TRBD1 (5 bases). Germline V gives CDR1 SGHVS, CDR2 FNYEAQ. This CDR3 has 14 amino acids. V lost 5 bases to trimming and J lost 6 bases, with 14 bases between them. CDR3 in DNA: TGTGCCAGCAGCCCCAATCTAGGGGCCAATGAGCAGTTCTTC. Residues: CASSPNLGANEQFF.

The chain has TRBV19 and TRBJ2-2; D possibly corresponds to TRBD1 (5 bases). The V end was cut by 5 bases, the J end by 6 bases, with 10 bases between. The germline V gene encodes CDR1 LNHDA and CDR2 SQIVND (reference sequence). There are 13 residues in the CDR3. The CDR3 is CASSQGISGELFF. The CDR3 coding sequence is TGTGCCAGTAGTCAGGGAATCTCCGGGGAGCTGTTTTTT.

This clonotype was counted between two and nine times. The chain uses TRBV24-1 and TRBJ1-2; a weak D match, TRBD1 (6 bases). Germline lookup yields CDR1 KGHDR and CDR2 SFDVKD. The CDR3 is made up of 11 amino acids. Trimming cost V 10 bases and J 8 bases, with 13 bases left between them. The CDR3 region has the DNA TGTGCCACTGAAGACAGGAAAGGCTACACCTTC. As protein: CATEDRKGYTF.

This clonotype was counted only a few times. The chain has TRBV25-1 and TRBJ1-2; tentatively, D is TRBD1 (6 bases). V lost 4 bases and J lost 4, with 13 bases in between. The CDR3 spans 14 residues. Germline-derived CDR1 and CDR2 are MGHDK and SYGVNS. The CDR3 protein is CASSGVGQFYGYTF. CDR3 bases: TGTGCCAGCAGTGGCGTCGGACAGTTCTATGGCTACACCTTC.

This clonotype was found many times. The V call is TRBV18, the J call TRBJ1-6; 10 bases are a match to TRBD1. After removal of 6 bases from V and 8 bases from J, the junction contained 4 bases not matched to a gene. Germline assignment: CDR1 KGHSH and CDR2 LQKENI. The CDR3 contains 14 residues. The CDR3 DNA follows: TGTGCCAGCTCCCAAGACAGGGGGCATTCACCCCTCCACTTT. This gives the protein CASSQDRGHSPLHF.

This chain joins TRBV12-3 or TRBV12-4 and TRBJ1-6; the D gene is possibly TRBD1 (5 bases). The CDR3 length is 14 residues. Trimming cost V 6 bases and J 6 bases, with 12 bases left between them. CDR3 in amino acids: CASRRGGRNSPLHF. CDR3 bases: TGTGCCAGCAGGAGGGGAGGGCGTAATTCACCCCTCCACTTT.

The chain recombines TRBV7-8 with TRBJ2-7, with 10 bases fitting TRBD2. CDR3 length equals 18 residues. The trim removed 3 bases at V and 1 base at J, leaving 12 bases unmatched. The V gene's germline CDR1 is SGHVS and CDR2 FQNEAQ. CDR3 sequence: CASSLRRVSGRASYEQYF. In DNA form, the CDR3 reads TGTGCCAGCAGCTTGAGGAGAGTGAGCGGGAGGGCTTCCTACGAGCAGTACTTC.